This T cell receptor beta chain was captured by sequencing in a study of cytomegalovirus exposure and HLA in healthy donors. Germline lookup yields CDR1 LNHDA and CDR2 SQIVND (reference sequence). Trimming took off 3 bases at V and 5 bases at J, with 13 bases between the two ends. The CDR3 is made up of 15 amino acids. Use of 60 Vbeta and 13 Jbeta primers characterized the PCR. Sequencing was performed with immunoSEQ multiplex PCR; in TCRdb, only in-frame clones are kept and a portion is missing. The sample has about 170,000 clones; about three quarters are singletons. The rearrangement links TRBV19 to TRBJ2-2; perhaps TRBD1 as D (5 bases). The sequenced sample was PBMCs. The sequence derives from a female donor in good health and CMV-seronegative. The CDR3 sequence is CASSIPQGRTGELFF. For the CDR3, the DNA is TGTGCCAGTAGTATCCCCCAGGGAAGGACCGGGGAGCTGTTTTTT.